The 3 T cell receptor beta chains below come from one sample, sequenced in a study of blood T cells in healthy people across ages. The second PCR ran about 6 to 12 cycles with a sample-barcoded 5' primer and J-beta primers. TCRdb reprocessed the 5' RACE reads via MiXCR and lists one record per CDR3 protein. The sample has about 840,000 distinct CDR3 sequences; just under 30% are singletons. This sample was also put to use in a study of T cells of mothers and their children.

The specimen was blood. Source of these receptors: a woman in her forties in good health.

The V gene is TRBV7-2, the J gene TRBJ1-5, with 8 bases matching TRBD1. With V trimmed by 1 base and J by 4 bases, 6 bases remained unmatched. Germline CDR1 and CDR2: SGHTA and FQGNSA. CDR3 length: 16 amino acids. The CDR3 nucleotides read TGTGCCAGCAGCTTAGGACAGGGGATTTTTAATCAGCCCCAGCATTTT. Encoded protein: CASSLGQGIFNQPQHF.

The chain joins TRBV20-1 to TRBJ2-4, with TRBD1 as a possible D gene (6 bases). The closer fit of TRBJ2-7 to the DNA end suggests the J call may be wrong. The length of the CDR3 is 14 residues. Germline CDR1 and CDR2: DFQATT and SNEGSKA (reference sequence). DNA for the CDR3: TGCAGTGCTTCCCAGACAGGAGCATCCTACGAGCAGTACTTC. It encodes CSASQTGASYEQYF.

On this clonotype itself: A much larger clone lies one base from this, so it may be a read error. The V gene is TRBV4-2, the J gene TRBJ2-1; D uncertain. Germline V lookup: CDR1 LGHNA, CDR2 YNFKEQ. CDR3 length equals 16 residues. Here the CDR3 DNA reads TGTGCCAGCAGCCAAGTGAAGGGAAGGTCCTGCAATGAGCAGTTCTTC. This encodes CASSQVKGRSCNEQFF.